One T cell receptor (beta chain) is described in this entry. Its antigen remains unknown. This sample is drawn from a study of T cell responses to AZD1222 COVID-19 vaccine. Study results and caveats: Clonal diversity was possibly underestimated; the donors were predominantly white British and more often female.

TCRdb's copy holds only in-frame clones and misses some; the assay was immunoSEQ multiplex PCR. This sample carries about 93,000 clones, 89% of them seen once, and the ten largest clones take approximately 3%. The CDR3 runs 13 residues. In germline, CDR1 is SNHLY, CDR2 FYNNEI. With 3 bases removed from V and 1 base from J, the gap between germline ends came to 6 bases. The source was peripheral blood, collected on day 0 of MenACWY control vaccination. V usage is TRBV2 and J usage is TRBJ1-1; a weak D match, TRBD1 (5 bases). The TCR originated in an adult in good health. Here the CDR3 reads CASSDTGNTEAFF. The DNA for the CDR3 is TGTGCCAGCAGTGACACAGGGAACACTGAAGCTTTCTTT.